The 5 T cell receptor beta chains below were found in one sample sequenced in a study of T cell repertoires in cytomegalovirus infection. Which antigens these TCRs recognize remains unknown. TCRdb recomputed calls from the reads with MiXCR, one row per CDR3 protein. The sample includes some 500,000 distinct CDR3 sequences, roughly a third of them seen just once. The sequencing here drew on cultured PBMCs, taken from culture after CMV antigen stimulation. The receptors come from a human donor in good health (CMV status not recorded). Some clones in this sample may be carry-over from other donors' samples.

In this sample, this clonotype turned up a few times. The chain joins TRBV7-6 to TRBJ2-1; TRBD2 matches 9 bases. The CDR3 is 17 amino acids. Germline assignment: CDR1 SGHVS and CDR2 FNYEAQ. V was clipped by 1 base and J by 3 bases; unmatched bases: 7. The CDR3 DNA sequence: TGTGCCAGCAGCTTAGGGGCGGGAGGGCTTCTCTACAATGAGCAGTTCTTC. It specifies CASSLGAGGLLYNEQFF. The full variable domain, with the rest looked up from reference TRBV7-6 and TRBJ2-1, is GAGVSQSPRYKVTKRGQDVALRCDPISGHVSLYWYRQALGQGPEFLTYFNYEAQQDKSGLPNDRFSAERPEGSISTLTIQRTEQRDSAMYRCASSLGAGGLLYNEQFFGPGTRLTVL.

The CDR3 DNA reads as TGTGCCAGCAGAGGACAGATCGGGAATTCACCCCTCCACTTT. Translating it yields CASRGQIGNSPLHF. The chain recombines TRBV7-9 with TRBJ1-6, with D possibly TRBD1 on 6 matching bases. V lost 6 bases, J lost 7 bases, and 13 bases lay in between. Looked up from germline, CDR1 is SEHNR and CDR2 is FQNEAQ (reference sequence). This CDR3 spans 14 amino acids.

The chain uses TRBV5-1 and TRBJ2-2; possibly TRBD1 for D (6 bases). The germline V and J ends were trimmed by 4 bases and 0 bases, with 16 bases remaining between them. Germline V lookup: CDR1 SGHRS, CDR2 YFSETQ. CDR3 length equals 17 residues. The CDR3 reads CASSPWVGGSNTGELFF. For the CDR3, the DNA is TGCGCCAGCAGCCCCTGGGTAGGGGGTTCGAACACCGGGGAGCTGTTTTTT.

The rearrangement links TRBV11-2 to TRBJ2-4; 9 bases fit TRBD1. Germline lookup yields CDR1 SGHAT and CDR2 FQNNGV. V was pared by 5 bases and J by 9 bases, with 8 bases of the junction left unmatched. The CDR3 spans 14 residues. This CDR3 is CASSPRTGQGIQYF. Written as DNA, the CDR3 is TGTGCCAGCAGCCCCCGGACGGGACAGGGCATTCAGTACTTC.

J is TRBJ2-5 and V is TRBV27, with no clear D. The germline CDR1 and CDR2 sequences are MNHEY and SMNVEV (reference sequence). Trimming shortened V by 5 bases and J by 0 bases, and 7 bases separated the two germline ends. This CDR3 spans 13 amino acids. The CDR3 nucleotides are TGTGCCAGCAGTACCCAGTACCAAGAGACCCAGTACTTC. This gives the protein CASSTQYQETQYF.